A selection of T cell receptor beta chains follows, all from one sample in a study of early T cells in non-severe SARS-CoV-2 infection. TCRdb re-analysed the 5' RACE reads in MiXCR, keeping a single row per CDR3 protein. The repertoire holds 66,000 or so distinct CDR3 sequences, with about 12% as singletons. Material: whole blood. These receptors all come from an adult who was a healthcare worker with PCR-confirmed SARS-CoV-2 infection or an uninfected control (not recorded which). CDR3s include the opening cysteine and the closing phenylalanine or tryptophan. The D gene is left open where the match is weak. Clone size is given for some rows only: seen once, a few or many times, or a class if the clone is expanded.

TRBJ2-1 | TRBV29-1 | TRBD1 | few | TGCAGCGGAGGGGGACAGGGGGCGGCTAGTGAGCAGTTCTTC | CSGGGQGAASEQFF
TRBJ1-3 | TRBV6-5 | NA | few | TGTGCCAGCAGTCACCAGGGCGGGTCATCTGGAAACACCATATATTTT | CASSHQGGSSGNTIYF
TRBJ2-1 | TRBV7-9 | TRBD2 | few | TGTGCCAGCAGCTTCCAGGCGGGAGGGCCAGGGGAGCAGTTCTTC | CASSFQAGGPGEQFF
TRBJ2-2 | TRBV11-3 | NA | NA | TGTGCCAGCAGCTTAGACCCGCCGGGCACCGGGGAGCTGTTTTTT | CASSLDPPGTGELFF
TRBJ2-6 | TRBV4-3 | NA | many | TGCGCCAGCAGCCAAGACATGGGGGCTTTTTCCGTCCTGACTTTC | CASSQDMGAFSVLTF
TRBJ1-3 | TRBV7-2 | NA | few | TGTGCCAGCAGCTTAGCGCTAGCTCGCTCTGGAAACACCATATATTTT | CASSLALARSGNTIYF
TRBJ2-2 | TRBV5-1 | NA | many | TGCGCCAGCAGCTCCTTTTCCACCGGGGAGCTGTTTTTT | CASSSFSTGELFF
TRBJ2-7 | TRBV9 | NA | few | TGTGCCAGCAGCGCGGACGGATCCGATTACGAGCAGTACTTC | CASSADGSDYEQYF
TRBJ2-3 | TRBV28 | TRBD2 | few | TGTGCCAGCAGTTCGGGACTAGCGGGACCCCACTTT | CASSSGLAGPHF
TRBJ1-5 | TRBV5-1 | NA | NA | TGCGCCAGCAGCTTGGCCGGGACGTCCAATCAGCCCCAGCATTTT | CASSLAGTSNQPQHF
TRBJ2-3 | TRBV5-1 | NA | few | TGCGCCAGCAGCTTAGCAGGGATGACGACAGATACGCAGTATTTT | CASSLAGMTTDTQYF
TRBJ2-7 | TRBV5-4 | TRBD2 | few | TGTGCCAGCAGCTCTCCCCCGGCCGGACTAGCGGGAGTCTACGAGCAGTACTTC | CASSSPPAGLAGVYEQYF
TRBJ1-1 | TRBV7-8 | NA | few | TGTGCCAGCAGCCCTAGGACAGTAACTATGAACACTGAAGCTTTCTTT | CASSPRTVTMNTEAFF
TRBJ1-1 | TRBV6-2/TRBV6-3 | NA | NA | TGTGCCTCCCGGGGGTGGACTGAAGCTTTCTTT | CASRGWTEAFF
TRBJ2-5 | TRBV27 | NA | NA | TGTGCCAGCAGTTTATTCTCGGGAGAAGAGACCCAGTACTTC | CASSLFSGEETQYF
TRBJ1-6 | TRBV9 | NA | NA | TGTGCCAGCAGCGGCGCAGGGTATAATTCACCCCTCCATTTT | CASSGAGYNSPLHF
TRBJ2-1 | TRBV2 | TRBD1 | NA | TGTGCCAGCAGCGCAACAGGGGGCAATGAGCAGTTCTTC | CASSATGGNEQFF
TRBJ2-3 | TRBV7-9 | TRBD2 | NA | TGTGCCAGCAGCAGCGGAGCGGGAGGCCACACAGATACGCAGTATTTT | CASSSGAGGHTDTQYF
TRBJ2-3 | TRBV20-1 | NA | NA | TGCAGTGCGACTCCCTTAGGTCAGGAGACGCAGTATTTT | CSATPLGQETQYF
TRBJ2-3 | TRBV20-1 | NA | few | TGCAGTGCTTGGGGAGATACGCAGTATTTT | CSAWGDTQYF
TRBJ2-7 | TRBV10-3 | NA | many | TGTGCCATCAAAGGACCCTACGAGCAGTACTTC | CAIKGPYEQYF
TRBJ2-5 | TRBV28 | NA | few | TGTGCCAGCAGTTTCTGGACAGCACAAGAGACCCAGTACTTC | CASSFWTAQETQYF
TRBJ2-7 | TRBV7-2 | NA | few | TGTGCCAGCAGCTTAGCGGACAGTTTTTTCTCCTACGAGCAGTACTTC | CASSLADSFFSYEQYF
TRBJ1-6 | TRBV7-2 | NA | NA | TGTGCCAGCAGCCTACGGACAGATAATTCACCCCTCCACTTT | CASSLRTDNSPLHF
TRBJ2-7 | TRBV5-1 | NA | few | TGCGCCAGCAGCCGAGCGGACATGACCTACGAGCAGTACTTC | CASSRADMTYEQYF
TRBJ2-3 | TRBV29-1 | NA | many | TGCAGCGTTGAAAGGGCCGCAGATACGCAGTATTTT | CSVERAADTQYF
TRBJ1-5 | TRBV20-1 | NA | NA | TGCAGTGCTAGAAGCGGGTTCGGCAATCAGCCCCAGCATTTT | CSARSGFGNQPQHF
TRBJ2-1 | TRBV11-2 | NA | many | TGTGCCAGCAGCCAAGCGAGGGACGGCCGTAGCTCCTACAATGAGCAGTTCTTC | CASSQARDGRSSYNEQFF
TRBJ2-5 | TRBV12-3/TRBV12-4 | TRBD1 | many | TGTGCCAGCAGCCCGGGACAGGGGGAGACCCAGTACTTC | CASSPGQGETQYF
TRBJ2-1 | TRBV7-6 | NA | many | TGTGCCAGCAGCTTAGATGTGGGTACTCACTCCTACAATGAGCAGTTCTTC | CASSLDVGTHSYNEQFF
TRBJ1-5 | TRBV20-1 | NA | many | TGCAGTGCTGTTCCAGGGGAGTTGGGCAATCAGCCCCAGCATTTT | CSAVPGELGNQPQHF
TRBJ2-5 | TRBV5-1 | NA | NA | TGCGCCAGCAGCTTGGTGGGGCGCTGGCACTTC | CASSLVGRWHF
TRBJ2-1 | TRBV6-1 | TRBD1 | few | TGTGCCAGCAGTGGACAGGGTTGGCGAAATGAGCAGTTCTTC | CASSGQGWRNEQFF
TRBJ1-1 | TRBV20-1 | NA | NA | TGCAGTGTGGCAGGAATTGAGAAAGCTTTCTTT | CSVAGIEKAFF
TRBJ2-5 | TRBV7-9 | TRBD1 | few | TGTGCCAGCAGCACAGGGGGACAGACCCAGTACTTC | CASSTGGQTQYF
TRBJ1-5 | TRBV12-3/TRBV12-4 | NA | many | TGTGCCAGCAGTTTGGGCCAGTTTAATCAGCCCCAGCATTTT | CASSLGQFNQPQHF
TRBJ2-1 | TRBV4-1 | NA | NA | TGCGCCAGCAGCCAAGCCGCTACCACCCGCATCAATGAGCAGTTCTTC | CASSQAATTRINEQFF
TRBJ1-1 | TRBV11-3 | NA | NA | TGTGCCAGCAGCCGTAGCCAGAACACTGAAGCTTTCTTT | CASSRSQNTEAFF
TRBJ2-3 | TRBV7-2 | NA | NA | TGTGCCAGCAGCTCCCCGGCTGGCACAGATACGCAGTATTTT | CASSSPAGTDTQYF
TRBJ1-2 | TRBV28 | TRBD1 | few | TGTGCCAGCACCTCAGCGGGACAGGGGGCGCAGGCTTATGGCTACACCTTC | CASTSAGQGAQAYGYTF
TRBJ1-5 | TRBV5-4 | NA | many | TGTGCCAGCAGCGGGGAGGTGGAAGATGGCAATCAGCCCCAGCATTTT | CASSGEVEDGNQPQHF
TRBJ2-1 | TRBV5-1 | NA | NA | TGCGCCAGCACCACTCAGGGAGGCTTCTCCTACAATGAGCAGTTCTTC | CASTTQGGFSYNEQFF
TRBJ2-1 | TRBV13 | TRBD2 | few | TGTGCCAGCAGCGGACTAGCGGGAGTTCCTGAGCAGTTCTTC | CASSGLAGVPEQFF
TRBJ2-7 | TRBV29-1 | TRBD1 | many | TGCAGCGTTCCGACAGGGAGTTGGGGCGAGCAGTACTTC | CSVPTGSWGEQYF